This T cell receptor (beta chain) was found in a study of vaccination effects on CD4 cells after COVID-19. As for the study in general: Expansion with viral peptide pools was applied to antigen-specific CD4+ T cells by the ViraFEST assay prior to sequencing.

This table comes from immunoSEQ multiplex PCR, and its TCRdb copy is limited to in-frame clones, with some not included. In the table there are roughly 40,000 clones, around 71% of which are singletons. Germline lookup yields CDR1 LNHDA and CDR2 SQIVND (reference sequence). There are 13 residues in the CDR3. V gave up 7 bases and J gave up 8 bases, with 17 bases separating them. Isolation of CD4+ T cells took place after about nine days of culture. As their vaccination, participants received two doses of either BNT162b2 or mRNA-1273. Testing of the vaccine recipients showed negative nucleocapsid antibodies and no prior SARS-CoV-2 infection. In the case of this clone: The antigen is unknown.

The TCR comes from a human donor who received a COVID-19 vaccine. This chain connects TRBV19 to TRBJ1-1; a possible D gene is TRBD1 (5 bases). The sequencing here drew on CD4+ T cells from PBMCs cultured without peptide, taken after COVID-19 vaccination. The CDR3 DNA sequence: TGTGCCAGTAATAATCAGGGAACCTACGAAGCTTTCTTT. Its protein product is CASNNQGTYEAFF.